Sequencing of this T cell receptor beta chain was carried out in a study of T cells in localized non-small cell lung cancer. Germline trimming cut 4 bases from V and 4 bases from J; bases unmatched to any gene: 9. This CDR3 is 16 amino acids long. The germline gives CDR1 SGHDT, CDR2 YYEEEE. Here immunoSEQ multiplex PCR was the method, and the copy in TCRdb shows in-frame clones only, minus some. The table lists 45,000 to 60,000 clones, about 85% of them singletons. The specimen comprised PBMCs, sampled before any cancer treatment. The V call is TRBV5-6, the J call TRBJ1-1, with 11 bases identical to TRBD1. The TCR sequence derives from a man aged 35 to 69 with stage II lung adenocarcinoma. CDR3 protein: CASSPWTGGAGTEAFF. The CDR3 region has the DNA TGTGCCAGCAGCCCATGGACAGGGGGCGCGGGCACTGAAGCTTTCTTT. Looking up the rest from reference TRBV5-6 and TRBJ1-1 gives the full variable domain: DAGVTQSPTHLIKTRGQQVTLRCSPKSGHDTVSWYQQALGQGPQFIFQYYEEEERQRGNFPDRFSGHQFPNYSSELNVNALLLGDSALYLCASSPWTGGAGTEAFFGQGTRLTVV.